Each of the 32 T cell receptor beta chains below was sequenced from the same sample in a study of regulatory T cells in long-lasting Graves disease. TCR beta libraries were built with iRepertoire HTBI primers and Arm-PCR of CDR3 regions. TCRdb redid the calling of the multiplex PCR reads with MiXCR, one entry per CDR3 protein. The table records 350,000 to 500,000 distinct CDR3 sequences, roughly 23% of them present only once. Sample time point: persistent/refractory GD, antithyroid drugs over 5 years with positive TRAb. With RNA extracted from PBMCs as input, the TCR library was made. Sample: peripheral blood mononuclear cells (PBMCs), taken when the disease was refractory, from a patient treated with antithyroid drugs. All receptors derive from a female donor with Graves disease.

At least ten counts were recorded for this clonotype. The gene calls are TRBV12-3 or TRBV12-4 and TRBJ2-6; 7 nucleotides agree with TRBD1. The CDR3 runs 15 residues. V shed 10 bases and J 1 base; nucleotides not matched to a gene: 7. The CDR3 bases are TGTGCCAACATGAAGGGGGCTTCTGGGGCCAACGTCCTGACTTTC. Translated: CANMKGASGANVLTF.

The rearrangement joins TRBV12-3 or TRBV12-4 to TRBJ1-1; a weak D match, TRBD1 (6 bases). V was clipped by 2 bases and J by 1 base, with 8 bases between them. The CDR3 is 14 residues long. The CDR3 coding sequence is TGTGCCAGCAGTTTAAAACAGGGGAACACTGAAGCTTTCTTT. It encodes CASSLKQGNTEAFF.

About this clonotype itself: Relative to the germline gene, one junction end is altered; a read error may explain this. This sequence joins TRBV19 and TRBJ1-5; TRBD1 agrees at 8 bases. The CDR3 has 19 residues. Per the germline V gene, CDR1 is LNHDA and CDR2 is SQIVND (reference sequence). The CDR3 DNA reads TGTGCCAGTAGTACAGATCACGGGACAGGAATATTCAGCAGTCAGCCCCAGCATTTT. This translates into CASSTDHGTGIFSSQPQHF.

This clonotype was seen many times. The chain employs TRBV27 and TRBJ2-7; no firm D call. The CDR3 runs to 13 residues. The ends were cut back, 1 base at V and 5 bases at J, with 9 bases in the middle. Germline V lookup: CDR1 MNHEY, CDR2 SMNVEV (reference sequence). The DNA of the CDR3 is TGTGCCAGCAGTTTATGGCCAGGCGACGAGCAGTACTTC. It codes for CASSLWPGDEQYF.

This clonotype was counted only a few times. The chain links TRBV9 to TRBJ2-5; 10 positions agree with TRBD1. V dropped 3 bases and J dropped 3; count of bases not matched to a gene: 2. The germline V gene encodes CDR1 SGDLS and CDR2 YYNGEE. The CDR3 is 14 residues long. CDR3 sequence: CASSAGTGEETQYF. The CDR3 nucleotides are TGTGCCAGCAGCGCCGGGACAGGGGAAGAGACCCAGTACTTC.

This clonotype showed up just a few times. The V and J genes are TRBV5-5 and TRBJ2-2; possible D gene TRBD2, 6 bases. Germline V gene lookup returns CDR1 SGHKS and CDR2 YYEKEE (reference sequence). This CDR3 is 15 amino acids long. The V and J ends lost 1 base and 3 bases respectively, with 10 bases between them. CDR3 amino acids: CASSLLLADTGELFF. The CDR3 DNA is TGTGCCAGCAGCTTGTTATTAGCGGACACCGGGGAGCTGTTTTTT. The complete variable domain, with remaining parts taken from reference TRBV5-5 and TRBJ2-2, reads DAGVTQSPTHLIKTRGQQVTLRCSPISGHKSVSWYQQVLGQGPQFIFQYYEKEERGRGNFPDRFSARQFPNYSSELNVNALLLGDSALYLCASSLLLADTGELFFGEGSRLTVL.

Worth noting for this clonotype: The conserved phenylalanine or tryptophan normally closing the CDR3 is absent here, so this likely arose from a read error. The gene calls are TRBV6-1 and TRBJ1-6; the D gene is possibly TRBD1 (5 bases). Trimming took off 5 bases at V and 5 bases at J, with 13 bases between the two ends. This CDR3 is 15 amino acids long. The germline V gene encodes CDR1 MNHNS and CDR2 SASEGT. CDR3 residues: CASSYRGRDNSPLHL. For the CDR3, the DNA is TGTGCCAGCAGTTACCGGGGACGCGATAATTCACCCCTCCACCTT.

The chain recombines TRBV9 with TRBJ1-4; D uncertain. V lost 3 bases and J lost 7, with 16 bases in between. The CDR3 has 15 amino acids. Per the germline V gene, CDR1 is SGDLS and CDR2 is YYNGEE. Here the CDR3 reads CASSAEAHSGEKLFF. CDR3 DNA: TGTGCCAGCAGCGCCGAAGCCCACTCGGGTGAAAAACTGTTTTTT.

Many counts were recorded for this clonotype. The chain links TRBV6-1 to TRBJ1-1; D call uncertain. Germline V gene data show CDR1 as MNHNS and CDR2 as SASEGT. With 1 base removed from V and 1 base from J, the gap between germline ends came to 4 bases. The CDR3 sequence is 13 residues long. CDR3 sequence reads: CASSEGGNTEAFF. The CDR3 DNA reads TGTGCCAGCAGTGAAGGGGGGAACACTGAAGCTTTCTTT.

This chain links TRBV9 with TRBJ1-1; unclear D gene. Germline V gene data show CDR1 as SGDLS and CDR2 as YYNGEE. This CDR3 region has 15 residues. V gave up 2 bases and J gave up 1 base, with 12 bases separating them. The CDR3 here is CASSVGIGRNTEAFF. CDR3 DNA: TGTGCCAGCAGCGTTGGTATAGGTCGGAACACTGAAGCTTTCTTT.

This clonotype came up a few times. The chain recombines TRBV3-1 with TRBJ2-2; D might be TRBD1 (6 bases). The CDR3 contains 16 residues. CDR1 LGHDT and CDR2 YNNKEL come from the germline V gene (reference sequence). V gave up 1 base and J gave up 6 bases, with 15 bases separating them. CDR3 region: CASSQAGAGEAGELFF. The CDR3, as DNA: TGTGCCAGCAGCCAAGCCGGGGCAGGGGAAGCCGGGGAGCTGTTTTTT.

The chain employs TRBV29-1 and TRBJ2-2; maybe TRBD1 (6 bases). The CDR3 has 12 amino acids. CDR1 and CDR2 (germline): SQVTM, ANQGSEA. V was pared by 8 bases and J by 4 bases, with 11 bases between. The CDR3 DNA reads TGCAGCTGCCAGGGGCGCACCGGGGAGCTGTTTTTT. Its translation is CSCQGRTGELFF.

This clonotype showed up just a few times. This chain connects TRBV3-1 to TRBJ1-2; maybe TRBD1 (6 bases). V shed 4 bases and J shed 3 bases, with 15 bases lying between them. This CDR3 is built from 15 residues. CDR1 and CDR2 from the germline V gene are LGHDT and YNNKEL (reference sequence). Here the CDR3 DNA reads TGTGCCAGCAGCCCAGGGACACCCGCGGACTATGGCTACACCTTC. Protein product: CASSPGTPADYGYTF.

This clonotype was detected only a few times. The CDR3 is CASRLAGERGYEQYF. As DNA, the CDR3 is TGTGCCAGTAGGCTAGCGGGAGAACGGGGCTACGAGCAGTACTTC. The chain combines TRBV19 with TRBJ2-7; 10 bases map to TRBD2. V shed 6 bases, J shed 3 bases, and the junction held 8 bases outside the gene matches. The germline gives CDR1 LNHDA, CDR2 SQIVND (reference sequence). The CDR3 consists of 15 residues.

CDR3 sequence (DNA): TGCAGCGTTGTGTTCTTGAGCGCGACCGGGGAGCTGTTTTTT. This gives the protein CSVVFLSATGELFF. This chain connects TRBV29-1 to TRBJ2-2; D ambiguous. CDR1 SQVTM and CDR2 ANQGSEA come from the germline V gene. The length of the CDR3 is 14 residues. Trimming left V 4 bases short and J 5 bases short, with 14 bases between.

This clonotype has ten or more counts. This CDR3 is CASSLSQNYGYTF. CDR3 in DNA: TGTGCCAGCAGTTTATCACAAAACTATGGCTACACCTTC. The V gene is TRBV28, the J gene TRBJ1-2, with unresolved D. Germline V gene sequence: CDR1 MDHEN, CDR2 SYDVKM. The CDR3 has 13 amino acids. Deletions cut 1 base from V and 2 bases from J, with 5 bases between.

The chain joins TRBV6-1 to TRBJ2-2; tentative D call: TRBD2 (5 bases). The CDR3 totals 14 residues. V was shortened by 9 bases and J by 4 bases, with 15 bases between the two germline ends. Germline CDR1 MNHNS, CDR2 SASEGT. The CDR3 spells CASAGGSGTGELFF. As DNA, the CDR3 is TGTGCCAGTGCCGGAGGCTCGGGCACCGGGGAGCTGTTTTTT.

This clonotype has a count of ten or more. The CDR3 DNA reads as TGTGCCAGCAGTTTGGGGCATAGCGGGAGGCCCGCCGAGACCCAGTACTTC. Its translation is CASSLGHSGRPAETQYF. The rearrangement links TRBV12-3 or TRBV12-4 to TRBJ2-5; 10 bases agree with TRBD2. V trimming: 3 bases; J trimming: 5 bases; junction bases outside the gene matches: 12. This CDR3 spans 17 amino acids.

This clonotype occurred a few times. The rearrangement links TRBV7-2 to TRBJ1-6, with D unresolved. CDR1 is SGHTA and CDR2 is FQGNSA in the germline V gene. The length of the CDR3 is 16 residues. Trimming left V 1 base short and J 7 bases short, with 14 bases between. The CDR3 is CASSLGPEFKNSPLHF. For the CDR3, the DNA is TGTGCCAGCAGCTTAGGGCCCGAATTTAAAAATTCACCCCTCCACTTT.

This clonotype was observed many times. The chain has TRBV7-8 and TRBJ1-5, with 9 bases matching TRBD1. Germline lookup yields CDR1 SGHVS and CDR2 FQNEAQ. Trimming took 1 base from V and 3 from J; bases not matched to a gene: 4. The CDR3 runs to 16 residues. In DNA, the CDR3 is TGTGCCAGCAGCTTAGTGGGGACAGGGTTCAATCAGCCCCAGCATTTT. Translated, it gives CASSLVGTGFNQPQHF.

This clonotype was recorded at least ten times. The chain uses TRBV6-1 and TRBJ2-5, with no clear D. Germline lookup yields CDR1 MNHNS and CDR2 SASEGT. CDR3 length: 11 residues. Trimming stripped 4 bases from V and 7 bases from J, with 7 bases between. CDR3 in DNA: TGTGCCAGCAGTGCCGACCGGACCCAGTACTTC. Translating it yields CASSADRTQYF.

This clonotype was detected many times. The V call is TRBV6-1, the J call TRBJ1-1; D call uncertain. The CDR3 contains 15 residues. The germline CDR1 and CDR2 sequences are MNHNS and SASEGT. V was shortened by 5 bases and J by 3 bases, with 16 bases between the two germline ends. CDR3 sequence reads: CASSRRLGADTEAFF. Here the CDR3 DNA reads TGTGCCAGCAGTCGCCGGTTGGGAGCGGACACTGAAGCTTTCTTT.

The V call is TRBV20-1, the J call TRBJ2-2, with 8 bases that match TRBD1. V dropped 2 bases and J dropped 0; count of bases not matched to a gene: 8. The length of the CDR3 is 17 residues. Germline V CDR1 and CDR2: DFQATT, SNEGSKA (reference sequence). CDR3 sequence (DNA): TGCAGTGCTAGACCACCCGGGACAGGCGCGAACACCGGGGAGCTGTTTTTT. This gives the protein CSARPPGTGANTGELFF.

This clonotype was detected many times. V is TRBV20-1 and J is TRBJ1-6; D remains ambiguous. Trimming stripped 3 bases from V and 12 bases from J, with 15 bases between. Germline CDR1 DFQATT, CDR2 SNEGSKA (reference sequence). The CDR3 has 13 amino acids. DNA of the CDR3: TGCAGTGCTAGGTCCGTCAGTAATATACCCCTCCACTTT. Amino acid sequence: CSARSVSNIPLHF.

V gene TRBV5-8 combines with J gene TRBJ2-2; 7 bases fit TRBD2. V lost 2 bases to trimming and J lost 0 bases; unmatched junction nucleotides: 4. Looked up from germline, CDR1 is SGHTS and CDR2 is YDEGEE. The CDR3 covers 16 residues. The CDR3 nucleotides are TGTGCCAGCAGCTTATCGGGACTAACGAACACCGGGGAGCTGTTTTTT. Encoded protein: CASSLSGLTNTGELFF.

In its sample, this clonotype was seen once. This sequence may be a read error, since a much larger clone differs from it by one base. The V and J genes are TRBV28 and TRBJ2-7; a weak D match, TRBD1 (5 bases). Germline CDR1 reads MDHEN; CDR2 reads SYDVKM. The CDR3 is 17 amino acids. The CDR3: CASSLQASLRQGSERYF. Written as DNA, the CDR3 is TGTGCCAGCAGTCTCCAAGCCTCCCTCAGGCAGGGCAGCGAGCGGTACTTC.

This clonotype was counted a single time. V is TRBV4-2 and J is TRBJ2-2; D not certain. Germline V lookup: CDR1 LGHNA, CDR2 YNFKEQ. The CDR3 covers 16 residues. V lost 2 bases to trimming and J lost 0 bases, with 10 bases between them. Here the CDR3 DNA reads TGTGCCAGCAGCCAACCAGGCTATTCGAACACCGGGGAGCTGTTTTTT. Protein sequence: CASSQPGYSNTGELFF.

This clonotype has ten or more counts. The chain carries TRBV28 and TRBJ1-2, with 8 bases aligning to TRBD1. J was trimmed by 4 bases and V by 1 base; bases with no gene match: 5. This CDR3 region has 15 residues. Germline V lookup: CDR1 MDHEN, CDR2 SYDVKM. The CDR3 region has the DNA TGTGCCAGCAGTTTATACCAGGGGGCGAGCTATGGCTACACCTTC. This gives the protein CASSLYQGASYGYTF.

The gene calls are TRBV7-4 and TRBJ1-4; D uncertain. Germline loops: CDR1 SGHVT, CDR2 SQSDAQ. CDR3 size: 14 residues. Trimming took off 7 bases at V and 8 bases at J, with 17 bases between the two ends. The DNA of the CDR3 is TGTGCCAGCATAGTGGAGGCGGAAAAGGAAAAACTGTTTTTT. As protein: CASIVEAEKEKLFF.

This clonotype was detected only a few times. The V gene is TRBV20-1, the J gene TRBJ2-7; no clear D. V gave up 0 bases and J gave up 2 bases, with 8 bases separating them. Germline CDR1 reads DFQATT; CDR2 reads SNEGSKA (reference sequence). The CDR3 is 13 amino acids. The CDR3 sequence: CSARDVTTYEQYF. CDR3 nucleotides: TGCAGTGCTAGAGATGTCACGACCTACGAGCAGTACTTC.

Details on this clonotype: This may arise from a read error, as a much more abundant clone is one base away. This CDR3 is missing its conserved last phenylalanine or tryptophan, likely due to a read error. The chain is built from TRBV30 and TRBJ1-1; D gene ambiguous. CDR1 and CDR2 from the germline V gene are GTSNPN and SVGIG (reference sequence). V lost 7 bases to trimming and J lost 1 base, with 10 bases between them. The CDR3 length is 12 residues. The CDR3 region is CASDTRNTEAFL. The CDR3 nucleotides read TGTGCCTCTGACACCAGGAACACTGAAGCTTTCCTT.

The chain links TRBV29-1 to TRBJ1-4; D uncertain. Trimming removed 3 bases from V and 7 bases from J, with 6 bases in between. Germline CDR1 is SQVTM and CDR2 is ANQGSEA. This CDR3 is built from 11 residues. CDR3 protein: CSVENVEKLFF. Here the CDR3 DNA reads TGCAGCGTTGAGAACGTTGAAAAACTGTTTTTT.